This TCR beta chain emerged from a study of T-cell memory formation after mild COVID-19. Across the whole study: For the most part, TCR clusters were specific to one donor.

Trimming took 3 bases from V and 8 from J, leaving 26 bases between them. Per the germline V gene, CDR1 is SGHDN and CDR2 is FVKESK. CDR3 size: 18 residues. TCRdb reprocessed the 5' RACE reads via MiXCR and lists one record per CDR3 protein. The sample yields around 250,000 distinct CDR3 sequences, around 10% seen once. This chain connects TRBV14 to TRBJ2-1; maybe TRBD2 (6 bases). Sequenced input: PBMCs or a T cell subset sorted from them (not recorded which). This sequence originates from a man aged 18 to 35 who had mild COVID-19 (a few samples of this study predate the infection). Cell type and time point are not known. The CDR3 is CASSQVGGTGFLLDEQFF. For the CDR3, the DNA is TGTGCCAGCAGCCAGGTAGGAGGGACGGGATTCTTACTGGATGAGCAGTTCTTC.